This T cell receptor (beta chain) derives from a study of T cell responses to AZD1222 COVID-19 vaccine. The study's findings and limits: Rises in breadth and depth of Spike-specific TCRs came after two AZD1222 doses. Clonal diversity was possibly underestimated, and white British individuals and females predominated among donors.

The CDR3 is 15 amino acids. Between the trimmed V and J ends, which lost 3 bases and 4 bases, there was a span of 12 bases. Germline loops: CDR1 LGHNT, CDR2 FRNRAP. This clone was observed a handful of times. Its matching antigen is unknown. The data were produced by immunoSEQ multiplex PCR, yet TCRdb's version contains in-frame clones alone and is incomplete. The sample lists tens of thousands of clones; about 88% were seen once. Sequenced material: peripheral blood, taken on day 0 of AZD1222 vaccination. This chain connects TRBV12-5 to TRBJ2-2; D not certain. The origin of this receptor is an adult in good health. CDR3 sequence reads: CASGLALASTGELFF. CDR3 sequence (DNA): TGTGCTAGTGGTTTAGCCCTTGCGTCCACCGGGGAGCTGTTTTTT.